A selection of T cell receptor beta chains follows, all from one sample in a study of beta chain features in type 1 diabetes. Only in-frame clones appear in the TCRdb table, and some are missing; sequencing was by immunoSEQ multiplex PCR. The sample yields under 850,000 clones, about an eighth seen once. The specimen sequenced was naive CD4+ T cells from blood. The receptors come from a man aged 18 to 35 with type 1 diabetes. Both conserved end residues are part of each CDR3. D genes are given only for firm matches. Clone sizes are given selectively: once, few, many, or a class where the clone is expanded.

TRBV5-4	few	TRBJ2-1	-	TGTGCCAGCAGCTTGGGAGGACTCAAGAGCTCCTACAATGAGCAGTTCTTC	CASSLGGLKSSYNEQFF
TRBV19	-	TRBJ2-6	-	TGTGCCAGTAGTATGGGCAGGGCTGGGGCCAACGTCCTGACTTTC	CASSMGRAGANVLTF
TRBV6-1	few	TRBJ1-5	-	TGTGCCAGCAGTGAAAACCCCCAAAATCAGCCCCAGCATTTT	CASSENPQNQPQHF
TRBV6-5	once	TRBJ1-2	-	TGTGCCAGCAGTTACTCCGGACTCCCTGGGAATGGCTACACCTTC	CASSYSGLPGNGYTF
TRBV29-1	few	TRBJ1-2	TRBD1	TGCAGCGTTGAAAGGGACAGGGATGGCTACACCTTC	CSVERDRDGYTF
TRBV5-4	few	TRBJ2-1	TRBD1	TGTGCCAGCAGCAGTCCGGGACAGGGACCCAATGAGCAGTTCTTC	CASSSPGQGPNEQFF
TRBV5-1	-	TRBJ2-2	TRBD1	TGCGCCAGCAGCTTATACCGGGACAGGGATATCGCCGGGGAGCTGTTTTTT	CASSLYRDRDIAGELFF
TRBV5-1	-	TRBJ2-7	-	TGCGCCAGCAGCTTGGCCCTAGAGACAGACCTTTACGAGCAGTACTTC	CASSLALETDLYEQYF
TRBV15	-	TRBJ1-2	TRBD1	TGTGCCACCAGCACCGGGACAGCTAACTATGGCTACACCTTC	CATSTGTANYGYTF
TRBV25-1	few	TRBJ2-7	-	TGTGCCAGCAGTGACGTGGGCAGGGGAACCTACGAGCAGTACTTC	CASSDVGRGTYEQYF
TRBV2	-	TRBJ2-6	-	TGTGCCACCCCGGAGGACTCTGGGGCCAACGTCCTGACTTTC	CATPEDSGANVLTF
TRBV14	-	TRBJ2-7	-	TGTGCCAGCAGCCTAAGTCCGGGACACTACGAGCAGTACTTC	CASSLSPGHYEQYF
TRBV30	-	TRBJ2-5	-	TGTGCCTGGGAACGGGGGGCGGAGACCCAGTACTTC	CAWERGAETQYF